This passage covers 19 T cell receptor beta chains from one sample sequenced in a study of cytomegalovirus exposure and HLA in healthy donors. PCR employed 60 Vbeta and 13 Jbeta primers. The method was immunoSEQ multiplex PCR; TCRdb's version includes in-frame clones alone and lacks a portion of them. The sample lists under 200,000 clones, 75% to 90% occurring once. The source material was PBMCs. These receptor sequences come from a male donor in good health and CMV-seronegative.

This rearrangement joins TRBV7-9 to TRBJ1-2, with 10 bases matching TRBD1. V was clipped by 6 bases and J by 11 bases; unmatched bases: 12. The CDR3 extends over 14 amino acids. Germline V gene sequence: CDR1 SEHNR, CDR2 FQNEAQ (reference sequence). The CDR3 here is CASSGTGTGDRYTF. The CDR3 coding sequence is TGTGCCAGCAGTGGAACCGGGACAGGGGATAGATACACCTTC.

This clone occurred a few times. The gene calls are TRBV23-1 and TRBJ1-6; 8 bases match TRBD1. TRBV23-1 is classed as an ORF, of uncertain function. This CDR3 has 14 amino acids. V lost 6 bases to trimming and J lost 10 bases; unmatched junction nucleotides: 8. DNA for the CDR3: TGCGCCAGCAGCTCGGACAGGGAAGGGTCACCCCTCCACTTT. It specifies CASSSDREGSPLHF.

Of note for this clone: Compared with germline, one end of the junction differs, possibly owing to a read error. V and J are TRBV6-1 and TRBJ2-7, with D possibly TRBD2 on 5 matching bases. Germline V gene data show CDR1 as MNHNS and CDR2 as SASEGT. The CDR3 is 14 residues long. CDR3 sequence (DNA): TGTGCCAGCCACACTCGCGGGTTCTCCGACGAGCAGTACTTC. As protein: CASHTRGFSDEQYF.

The CDR3 loop reads CASSQGQTYEQYF. The CDR3 bases are TGTGCCAGCAGCCAGGGACAGACCTACGAGCAGTACTTC. This chain joins TRBV7-9 and TRBJ2-7; 7 nucleotides match TRBD1. Unmatched junction bases numbered 3, after V lost 5 bases and J lost 2 bases. The CDR3 sequence is 13 residues long. CDR1 SEHNR and CDR2 FQNEAQ come from the germline V gene (reference sequence). Looking up the rest from reference TRBV7-9 and TRBJ2-7 gives the full variable domain: DTGVSQNPRHKITKRGQNVTFRCDPISEHNRLYWYRQTLGQGPEFLTYFQNEAQLEKSRLLSDRFSAERPKGSFSTLEIQRTEQGDSAMYLCASSQGQTYEQYFGPGTRLTVT.

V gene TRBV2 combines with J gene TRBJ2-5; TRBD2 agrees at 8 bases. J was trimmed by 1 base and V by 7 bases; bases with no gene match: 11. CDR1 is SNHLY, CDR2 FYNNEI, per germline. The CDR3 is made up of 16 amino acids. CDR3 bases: TGTGCCAGCAATCAGAACAAGCGGGGGACCCAAGAGACCCAGTACTTC. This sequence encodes CASNQNKRGTQETQYF.

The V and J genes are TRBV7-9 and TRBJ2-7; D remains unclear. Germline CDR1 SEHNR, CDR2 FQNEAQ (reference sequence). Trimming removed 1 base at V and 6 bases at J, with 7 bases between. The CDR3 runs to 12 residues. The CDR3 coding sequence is TGTGCCAGCAGCTTAGGTCGGTCCGAGCAGTACTTC. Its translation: CASSLGRSEQYF. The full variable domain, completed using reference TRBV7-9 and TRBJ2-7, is DTGVSQNPRHKITKRGQNVTFRCDPISEHNRLYWYRQTLGQGPEFLTYFQNEAQLEKSRLLSDRFSAERPKGSFSTLEIQRTEQGDSAMYLCASSLGRSEQYFGPGTRLTVT.

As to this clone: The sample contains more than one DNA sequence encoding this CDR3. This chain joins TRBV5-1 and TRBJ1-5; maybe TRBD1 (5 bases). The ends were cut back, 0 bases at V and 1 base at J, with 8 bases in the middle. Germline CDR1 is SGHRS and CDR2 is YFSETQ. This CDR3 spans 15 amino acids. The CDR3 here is CASSLAAGSNQPQHF. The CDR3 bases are TGCGCCAGCAGCTTGGCGGCAGGGAGCAATCAGCCCCAGCATTTT. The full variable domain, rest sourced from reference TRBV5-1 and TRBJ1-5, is KAGVTQTPRYLIKTRGQQVTLSCSPISGHRSVSWYQQTPGQGLQFLFEYFSETQRNKGNFPGRFSGRQFSNSRSEMNVSTLELGDSALYLCASSLAAGSNQPQHFGDGTRLSIL.

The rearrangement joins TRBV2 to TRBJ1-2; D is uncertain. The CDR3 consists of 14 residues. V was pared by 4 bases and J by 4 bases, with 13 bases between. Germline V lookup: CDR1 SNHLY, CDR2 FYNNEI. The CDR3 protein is CASSVDGGSYGYTF. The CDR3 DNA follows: TGTGCCAGCAGTGTGGATGGAGGGTCCTATGGCTACACCTTC.

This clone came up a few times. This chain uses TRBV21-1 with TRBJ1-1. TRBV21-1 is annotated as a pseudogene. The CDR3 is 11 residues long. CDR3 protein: CASSGLEGAFF. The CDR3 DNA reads TGTGCCAGCAGCGGACTAGAGGGAGCTTTCTTT.

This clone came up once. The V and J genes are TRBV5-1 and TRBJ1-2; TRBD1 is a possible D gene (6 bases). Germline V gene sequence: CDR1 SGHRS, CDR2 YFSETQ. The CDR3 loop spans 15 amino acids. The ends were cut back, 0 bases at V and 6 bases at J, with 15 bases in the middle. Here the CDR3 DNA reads TGCGCCAGCAGCTTGGCCCTTACAGGGAATCATGGCTACACCTTC. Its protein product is CASSLALTGNHGYTF.

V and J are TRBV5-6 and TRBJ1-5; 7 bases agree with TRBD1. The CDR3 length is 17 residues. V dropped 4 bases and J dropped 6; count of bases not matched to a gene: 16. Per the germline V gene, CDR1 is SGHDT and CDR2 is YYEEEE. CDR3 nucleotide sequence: TGTGCCAGCAGCGCTTACGGGACAGCCACCACCCCTCAGCCCCAGCATTTT. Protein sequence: CASSAYGTATTPQPQHF.

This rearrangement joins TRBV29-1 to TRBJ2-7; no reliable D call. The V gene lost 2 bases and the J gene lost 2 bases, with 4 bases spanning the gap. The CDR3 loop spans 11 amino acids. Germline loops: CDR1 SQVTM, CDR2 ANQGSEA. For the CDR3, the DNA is TGCAGCGTTGAACAGGCCTACGAGCAGTACTTC. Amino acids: CSVEQAYEQYF.

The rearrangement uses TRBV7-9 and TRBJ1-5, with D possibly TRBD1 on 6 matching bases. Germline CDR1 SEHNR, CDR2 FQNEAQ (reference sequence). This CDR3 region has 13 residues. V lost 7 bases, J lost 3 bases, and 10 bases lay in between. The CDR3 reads CASTTGLNQPQHF. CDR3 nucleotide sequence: TGTGCCAGCACCACAGGGCTCAATCAGCCCCAGCATTTT.

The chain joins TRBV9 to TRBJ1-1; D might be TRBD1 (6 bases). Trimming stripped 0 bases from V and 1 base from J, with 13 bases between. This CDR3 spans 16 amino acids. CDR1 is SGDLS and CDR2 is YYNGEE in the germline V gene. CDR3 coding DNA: TGTGCCAGCAGCGTAGCTCCTCGGACAGAGAACACTGAAGCTTTCTTT. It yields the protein CASSVAPRTENTEAFF. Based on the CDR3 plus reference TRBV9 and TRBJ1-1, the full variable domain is DSGVTQTPKHLITATGQRVTLRCSPRSGDLSVYWYQQSLDQGLQFLIQYYNGEERAKGNILERFSAQQFPDLHSELNLSSLELGDSALYFCASSVAPRTENTEAFFGQGTRLTVV.

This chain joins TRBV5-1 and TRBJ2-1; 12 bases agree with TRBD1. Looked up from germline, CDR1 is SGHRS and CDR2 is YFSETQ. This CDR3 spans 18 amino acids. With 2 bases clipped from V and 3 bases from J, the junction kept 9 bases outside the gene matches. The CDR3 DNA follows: TGCGCCAGCAGCTTTGGGACAGGGGGCCCACGGGGCTACAATGAGCAGTTCTTC. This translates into CASSFGTGGPRGYNEQFF.

CDR3 nucleotides: TGTGCCAGCAGCTTGTCACGCGGCTCCTACAATGAGCAGTTCTTC. It translates to CASSLSRGSYNEQFF. The V call is TRBV5-4, the J call TRBJ2-1; D is undetermined. The CDR3 totals 15 residues. V was pared by 1 base and J by 0 bases, with 8 bases between. CDR1 is SGHNT and CDR2 is YYREEE in the germline V gene (reference sequence).

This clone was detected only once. The CDR3 nucleotides read TGTGCCAGCAGCTCGACAGGGAAGAATGAAAAACTGTTTTTT. This gives the protein CASSSTGKNEKLFF. The chain joins TRBV7-9 to TRBJ1-4, with 7 bases identical to TRBD1. CDR1 is SEHNR, CDR2 FQNEAQ, per germline (reference sequence). The length of the CDR3 is 14 residues. Germline trimming cut 4 bases from V and 5 bases from J; bases unmatched to any gene: 4.

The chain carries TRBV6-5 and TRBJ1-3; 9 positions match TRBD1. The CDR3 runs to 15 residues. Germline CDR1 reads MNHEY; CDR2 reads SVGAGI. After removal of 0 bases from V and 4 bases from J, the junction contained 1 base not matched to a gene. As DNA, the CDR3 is TGTGCCAGCAGTTACTCGACAGGGGGAGGAAACACCATATATTTT. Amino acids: CASSYSTGGGNTIYF.

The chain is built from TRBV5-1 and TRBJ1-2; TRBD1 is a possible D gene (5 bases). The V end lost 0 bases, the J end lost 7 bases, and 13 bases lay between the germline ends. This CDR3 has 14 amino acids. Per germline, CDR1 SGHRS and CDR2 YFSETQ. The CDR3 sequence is CASSLGPGRSGYTF. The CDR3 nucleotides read TGCGCCAGCAGCTTGGGGCCAGGGAGGAGTGGCTACACCTTC. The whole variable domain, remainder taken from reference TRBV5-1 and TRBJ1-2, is KAGVTQTPRYLIKTRGQQVTLSCSPISGHRSVSWYQQTPGQGLQFLFEYFSETQRNKGNFPGRFSGRQFSNSRSEMNVSTLELGDSALYLCASSLGPGRSGYTFGSGTRLTVV.